Following are 28 T cell receptor beta chains from one sample sequenced in a study of blood T cell repertoires in COVID-19. Some clones are missing from TCRdb's copy, which holds only in-frame ones; the method was immunoSEQ multiplex PCR. Of under 200,000 clones listed, about 88% are singletons. The sequenced sample was PBMCs or T cells enriched from blood (not recorded which). The origin of the receptors is a woman in her late teens or twenties who had recovered from COVID-19.

The rearrangement joins TRBV11-2 to TRBJ2-5, with TRBD2 matching over 14 bases. V lost 1 base and J lost 2; bases outside the gene matches: 9. From germline, CDR1 is SGHAT and CDR2 FQNNGV. The CDR3 is made up of 19 amino acids. The CDR3 here is CASSLVLSGLAGVQETQYF. In nucleotides, the CDR3 is TGTGCCAGCAGCTTAGTTCTATCGGGACTAGCGGGAGTTCAAGAGACCCAGTACTTC.

The chain joins TRBV11-2 to TRBJ2-7; TRBD2 might be the D (5 bases). V lost 4 bases and J 3 bases, leaving 10 bases between the germline ends. CDR1 is SGHAT and CDR2 is FQNNGV in the germline V gene. The CDR3 extends over 13 amino acids. CDR3 DNA: TGTGCCAGCAGCTCCGGACGGGGCTACGAGCAGTACTTC. Encoded protein: CASSSGRGYEQYF.

The genes are TRBV27 and TRBJ1-1; 8 bases line up with TRBD1. V lost 0 bases, J lost 0 bases, and 9 bases stayed unmatched. Germline V CDR1 and CDR2: MNHEY, SMNVEV (reference sequence). The CDR3 consists of 18 residues. The DNA of the CDR3 is TGTGCCAGCAGTTTATCCCCCGGACAGGGAGGACTGAACACTGAAGCTTTCTTT. Amino acid sequence: CASSLSPGQGGLNTEAFF.

V and J are TRBV7-2 and TRBJ2-3; a possible D gene is TRBD2 (5 bases). The germline gives CDR1 SGHTA, CDR2 FQGNSA. V dropped 5 bases and J dropped 2 bases, with 14 bases sitting between them. This CDR3 contains 15 residues. For the CDR3, the DNA is TGTGCCAGCAGCCCCAGAGGGCTACTCACAGATACGCAGTATTTT. Protein sequence: CASSPRGLLTDTQYF.

The chain has TRBV10-3 and TRBJ2-1, with TRBD2 matching over 8 bases. Germline V gene sequence: CDR1 ENHRY, CDR2 SYGVKD. J gave up 9 bases and V 4 bases, and 11 bases lay outside the gene matches. The CDR3 runs to 15 residues. CDR3 sequence: CAISGGLGGYGEQFF. CDR3 sequence (DNA): TGTGCCATCAGTGGGGGACTAGGGGGTTACGGTGAGCAGTTCTTC.

This chain uses TRBV28 with TRBJ2-6, with D unclear. The CDR3 spans 14 residues. Germline assignment: CDR1 MDHEN and CDR2 SYDVKM. Trimming shortened V by 3 bases and J by 3 bases, and 6 bases separated the two germline ends. The DNA of the CDR3 is TGTGCCAGCAGTTTCCCCGGTGGGGCCAACGTCCTGACTTTC. It encodes CASSFPGGANVLTF.

This chain joins TRBV5-5 and TRBJ2-7, with TRBD1 identical over 7 bases. There are 13 residues in the CDR3. Germline V gives CDR1 SGHKS, CDR2 YYEKEE (reference sequence). Losses at the gene ends were 4 bases for V and 6 bases for J; bases not matched to a gene: 7. Here the CDR3 DNA reads TGTGCCAGCAGCGGGGGACAGATCTTCGAGCAGTACTTC. Protein: CASSGGQIFEQYF.

The rearrangement uses TRBV6-6 and TRBJ1-1; no reliable D call. The V gene lost 3 bases and the J gene lost 0 bases, with 8 bases spanning the gap. The CDR3 is 14 residues long. Germline CDR1 is MNHNY and CDR2 is SVGAGI (reference sequence). Written as DNA, the CDR3 is TGTGCCAGCAGTTATGGGCTTGTGAACACTGAAGCTTTCTTT. This encodes CASSYGLVNTEAFF.

This clone occurred once. The chain uses TRBV9 and TRBJ2-4, with D possibly matching TRBD2 (5 bases). The length of the CDR3 is 14 residues. CDR1 and CDR2 (germline): SGDLS, YYNGEE. Between the trimmed V and J ends, which lost 0 bases and 8 bases, there was a span of 12 bases. The CDR3 is CASSVAGTGDIQYF. As DNA, the CDR3 is TGTGCCAGCAGCGTAGCCGGAACCGGGGACATTCAGTACTTC. Using reference TRBV9 and TRBJ2-4 for the parts outside the CDR3, the full variable domain is DSGVTQTPKHLITATGQRVTLRCSPRSGDLSVYWYQQSLDQGLQFLIQYYNGEERAKGNILERFSAQQFPDLHSELNLSSLELGDSALYFCASSVAGTGDIQYFGAGTRLSVL.

This clone was observed a few times. J is TRBJ1-5 and V is TRBV19, with TRBD1 matching 7 bases. The germline CDR1 and CDR2 sequences are LNHDA and SQIVND (reference sequence). The CDR3 has 15 residues. Trimming cost V 4 bases and J 3 bases; bases outside gene matches: 6. This CDR3 reads CASSKDRRINQPQHF. The CDR3 DNA reads TGTGCCAGTAGTAAGGACAGGCGCATCAATCAGCCCCAGCATTTT.

V gene TRBV13 combines with J gene TRBJ2-2, with no clear D. This CDR3 is built from 12 residues. The V and J ends lost 5 bases and 1 base respectively, with 2 bases between them. CDR1 and CDR2 (germline): PRHDT, FYEKMQ (reference sequence). CDR3 sequence reads: CASSLNTGELFF. DNA of the CDR3: TGTGCCAGCAGCCTGAACACCGGGGAGCTGTTTTTT.

The CDR3 bases are TGCAGCGTCCCAGGGCTGAACACTGAAGCTTTCTTT. Its translation is CSVPGLNTEAFF. The V and J genes are TRBV29-1 and TRBJ1-1; D might be TRBD1 (5 bases). This CDR3 contains 12 residues. Per the germline V gene, CDR1 is SQVTM and CDR2 is ANQGSEA. The germline V and J ends were trimmed by 6 bases and 0 bases, with 8 bases remaining between them.

The chain employs TRBV19 and TRBJ2-7; TRBD1 matches 8 bases. There are 15 residues in the CDR3. Looked up from germline, CDR1 is LNHDA and CDR2 is SQIVND (reference sequence). Trimming at V came to 4 bases and at J to 1 base, leaving 6 bases not matched to a gene. The CDR3 is CASSTTGTGSYEQYF. The CDR3 bases are TGTGCCAGTAGTACGACCGGGACAGGATCCTACGAGCAGTACTTC.

This rearrangement joins TRBV3-1 (or the pseudogene TRBV3-2) to TRBJ1-3; no clear D gene. Trimming removed 4 bases at V and 2 bases at J, with 12 bases between. CDR1 and CDR2 (germline): LGHDT, YNNKEL (reference sequence). This CDR3 spans 15 amino acids. CDR3 loop: CASSPADLTGNTIYF. The DNA of the CDR3 is TGTGCCAGCAGCCCAGCGGACTTGACTGGAAACACCATATATTTT.

The V gene is TRBV7-9, the J gene TRBJ1-1, with no clear D. The CDR3 sequence is 14 residues long. The V end was cut by 6 bases, the J end by 6 bases, with 17 bases between. Germline V CDR1 and CDR2: SEHNR, FQNEAQ (reference sequence). The CDR3, as DNA: TGTGCCAGCAGACGAACGGGCGCCGGGGCTGAAGCTTTCTTT. Translation gives CASRRTGAGAEAFF.

The chain couples TRBV25-1 to TRBJ2-1; 9 bases map to TRBD1. Per germline, CDR1 MGHDK and CDR2 SYGVNS. This CDR3 comprises 15 residues. V dropped 5 bases and J dropped 3; count of bases not matched to a gene: 5. The CDR3 spells CASSNPGQGYNEQFF. The CDR3 coding sequence is TGTGCCAGCAGTAACCCGGGACAGGGCTACAATGAGCAGTTCTTC.

V usage is TRBV27 and J usage is TRBJ1-5; D gene unclear. The CDR3 contains 13 residues. CDR1 is MNHEY and CDR2 is SMNVEV in the germline V gene (reference sequence). V gave up 2 bases and J gave up 4 bases, with 6 bases separating them. This chain's CDR3 is CASSLGRNQPQHF. The CDR3, as DNA: TGTGCCAGCAGTTTAGGCAGAAATCAGCCCCAGCATTTT.

This clone was seen just once. The chain employs TRBV7-8 and TRBJ2-1; a weak D match, TRBD2 (6 bases). The CDR3 has 17 residues. Germline CDR1 SGHVS, CDR2 FQNEAQ. The V and J ends lost 4 bases and 3 bases respectively, with 19 bases between them. CDR3 sequence: CASSSPPGELYYNEQFF. DNA of the CDR3: TGTGCCAGCAGCTCGCCCCCGGGGGAACTTTACTACAATGAGCAGTTCTTC.

The V and J genes are TRBV6-6 and TRBJ1-1; 7 nucleotides match TRBD1. The germline V gene encodes CDR1 MNHNY and CDR2 SVGAGI (reference sequence). The CDR3 length is 14 residues. Trimming cost V 4 bases and J 5 bases; bases outside gene matches: 7. CDR3 protein: CASSWRQGVTEAFF. The CDR3 DNA sequence: TGTGCCAGCAGTTGGAGGCAGGGGGTTACTGAAGCTTTCTTT.

J is TRBJ2-7 and V is TRBV7-8; 8 bases agree with TRBD2. CDR1 is SGHVS, CDR2 FQNEAQ, per germline. The junction had 5 bases not matched to a gene; V was cut back by 2 bases and J by 5 bases. The CDR3 totals 14 residues. For the CDR3, the DNA is TGTGCCAGCAGCTTACGACTAGCGCTGGACGAGCAGTACTTC. This codes for CASSLRLALDEQYF. Variable domain in full (rest from reference TRBV7-8 and TRBJ2-7): GAGVSQSPRYKVAKRGQDVALRCDPISGHVSLFWYQQALGQGPEFLTYFQNEAQLDKSGLPSDRFFAERPEGSVSTLKIQRTQQEDSAVYLCASSLRLALDEQYFGPGTRLTVT.

The chain joins TRBV19 to TRBJ1-5, with D possibly matching TRBD1 (5 bases). The CDR3 spans 16 residues. The V gene's germline CDR1 is LNHDA and CDR2 SQIVND (reference sequence). With 5 bases removed from V and 7 bases from J, the gap between germline ends came to 21 bases. The CDR3 region is CASSPPWSAGSQPQHF. CDR3 coding DNA: TGTGCCAGTAGTCCCCCGTGGAGCGCAGGGTCCCAGCCCCAGCATTTT.

The rearrangement uses TRBV2 and TRBJ2-3; D is perhaps TRBD1 (7 bases). The V gene lost 10 bases and the J gene lost 2 bases, with 22 bases spanning the gap. Germline CDR1 reads SNHLY; CDR2 reads FYNNEI. The CDR3 is 16 residues long. The CDR3 nucleotides are TGTGCCAACTCAGGGGGGCCTGACGGATTCACAGATACGCAGTATTTT. Its protein product is CANSGGPDGFTDTQYF.

This rearrangement joins TRBV6-1 to TRBJ2-5, with 9 bases fitting TRBD2. Looked up from germline, CDR1 is MNHNS and CDR2 is SASEGT. The CDR3 runs to 15 residues. V shed 4 bases and J 4 bases; nucleotides not matched to a gene: 7. The CDR3 sequence is CASSGRAGGSETQYF. DNA for the CDR3: TGTGCCAGCAGTGGTCGAGCGGGAGGATCAGAGACCCAGTACTTC.

V gene TRBV30 combines with J gene TRBJ1-1; D perhaps matches TRBD1 (5 bases). V lost 3 bases, J lost 0 bases, and 8 bases lay in between. From germline, CDR1 is GTSNPN and CDR2 SVGIG (reference sequence). The CDR3 is 13 amino acids. The chain's CDR3 is CAWRGDLNTEAFF. In DNA, the CDR3 is TGTGCCTGGAGAGGGGATTTGAACACTGAAGCTTTCTTT.

Here the CDR3 DNA reads TGTGCTTGGGGCGGGAGCTCCTACAATGAGCAGTTCTTC. Residues: CAWGGSSYNEQFF. The V gene is TRBV7-2, the J gene TRBJ2-1, with 7 bases aligning to TRBD2. Germline V gives CDR1 SGHTA, CDR2 FQGNSA. The CDR3 runs to 13 residues.

With regard to this clone: The conserved closing phenylalanine or tryptophan is absent in this CDR3, likely reflecting a read error. The limits of the CDR3 on the DNA are not certain, so only TCRdb's listed CDR3 is given. The chain links TRBV6-4 to TRBJ2-7; TRBD2 is the table's D call and was not checked against the DNA. Per the germline V gene, CDR1 is MRHNA and CDR2 is SNTAGT. Inclusive of both ends, the CDR3 amounts to 10 amino acids. CDR3 residues: CASSDPTTRS.

The chain employs TRBV14 and TRBJ2-7; D may be TRBD2 (5 bases). The CDR3 is 16 residues long. The germline V gene encodes CDR1 SGHDN and CDR2 FVKESK. V was pared by 1 base and J by 3 bases, with 16 bases between. The CDR3 DNA sequence: TGTGCCAGCAGCCAAGGACTAAACACAGCTTACTACGAGCAGTACTTC. It is translated as CASSQGLNTAYYEQYF.

V gene TRBV7-9 combines with J gene TRBJ2-7; TRBD2 aligns across 10 bases. The CDR3 has 14 residues. Per the germline V gene, CDR1 is SEHNR and CDR2 is FQNEAQ (reference sequence). The J segment lost 5 bases and the V segment lost 5 bases, leaving 6 bases of the junction unmatched. CDR3 sequence (DNA): TGTGCCAGCAGCCCCGGGACTAGCGCCCACGAGCAGTACTTC. This encodes CASSPGTSAHEQYF.